One sample yielded the 25 T cell receptor beta chains listed below, sequenced in a study of T cells after yellow fever vaccination. TCRdb analysed the 5' RACE reads with MiXCR anew, one entry per CDR3 protein. The sample shows around 500,000 distinct CDR3 sequences, roughly a fifth of them seen only once. The sample consisted of PBMCs, taken 21 days after the first yellow fever vaccination. Receptors were obtained from a man younger than 35 who received the YFV17D yellow fever vaccine.

The gene calls are TRBV6-1 and TRBJ2-2, with 7 nucleotides matching TRBD2. Germline-derived CDR1 and CDR2 are MNHNS and SASEGT. J was trimmed by 7 bases and V by 8 bases; bases with no gene match: 7. CDR3 length equals 13 residues. Here the CDR3 DNA reads TGTGCCAGCTGGGGAGGGTTCGTCGGGGAGCTGTTTTTT. Translated, it gives CASWGGFVGELFF.

This chain uses TRBV5-1 with TRBJ2-3; D is possibly TRBD2 (6 bases). This CDR3 has 15 amino acids. The germline V gene has CDR1 SGHRS and CDR2 YFSETQ. Trimming took off 4 bases at V and 2 bases at J, with 14 bases between the two ends. The CDR3 protein is CASSLRDHNTDTQYF. The CDR3 DNA sequence: TGCGCCAGCAGCCTGCGGGACCATAACACAGATACGCAGTATTTT.

CDR3 sequence (DNA): TGTGCCAGCAGTTACTGGGACAGGGGAATTGGCGCTGAAGCTTTCTTT. Residues: CASSYWDRGIGAEAFF. The rearrangement links TRBV6-5 to TRBJ1-1; 10 positions match TRBD1. The CDR3 spans 16 residues. Germline V gene lookup returns CDR1 MNHEY and CDR2 SVGAGI. The J segment lost 6 bases and the V segment lost 1 base, leaving 8 bases of the junction unmatched.

This clonotype was seen a few times. The V gene is TRBV11-2, the J gene TRBJ1-1; D is unresolved. Germline V gene lookup returns CDR1 SGHAT and CDR2 FQNNGV. Trimming removed 4 bases at V and 1 base at J, with 13 bases between. This CDR3 region has 15 residues. CDR3 region: CASSSDKTPNTEAFF. CDR3 in DNA: TGTGCCAGCAGCTCCGACAAAACACCGAACACTGAAGCTTTCTTT.

This clonotype occurred a few times. V is TRBV4-1 and J is TRBJ1-3; D gene unclear. The CDR3 has 15 amino acids. CDR1 MGHRA and CDR2 YSYEKL come from the germline V gene. The V end lost 1 base, the J end lost 0 bases, and 7 bases lay between the germline ends. The DNA for the CDR3 is TGCGCCAGCAGCCAAGTCCGGTCCTCTGGAAACACCATATATTTT. Amino acid sequence: CASSQVRSSGNTIYF.

The V gene is TRBV10-3, the J gene TRBJ2-5, with a possible D match to TRBD2 (6 bases). V was cut by 2 bases and J by 4 bases, with 8 bases left in between. This CDR3 is 13 amino acids long. The germline V gene has CDR1 ENHRY and CDR2 SYGVKD. The CDR3: CAISEKGGETQYF. The CDR3 nucleotides read TGTGCCATCAGTGAGAAGGGAGGAGAGACCCAGTACTTC.

The CDR3 is CASSRTIGGGTDTQYF. In nucleotides, the CDR3 is TGTGCCAGCAGCCGTACTATCGGGGGGGGCACAGATACGCAGTATTTT. The V gene is TRBV7-3, the J gene TRBJ2-3; the match to TRBD2 covers 8 bases. Germline CDR1 SGHTA, CDR2 FQGTGA. The CDR3 spans 16 residues. The V and J ends lost 5 bases and 1 base, in that order; junction bases with no gene match: 8.

The count of this clonotype is one. The rearrangement uses TRBV5-8 and TRBJ1-2, with a tentative D call TRBD1 (5 bases). CDR1 is SGHTS and CDR2 is YDEGEE in the germline V gene. The CDR3 totals 12 residues. The ends were cut back, 9 bases at V and 5 bases at J, with 14 bases in the middle. CDR3 region: CAIRDRRYGYTF. In nucleotides, the CDR3 is TGTGCCATCAGAGACAGACGATATGGCTACACCTTC.

The gene calls are TRBV4-2 and TRBJ2-3; TRBD1 is a possible D gene (6 bases). CDR3 length: 17 amino acids. CDR1 is LGHNA, CDR2 YNFKEQ, per germline. V lost 0 bases and J 0 bases, leaving 13 bases between the germline ends. The CDR3 here is CASSQDWGQVSTDTQYF. DNA of the CDR3: TGTGCCAGCAGCCAAGATTGGGGGCAGGTGAGCACAGATACGCAGTATTTT.

This clonotype has only a few counts. The chain joins TRBV10-3 to TRBJ1-1; D is undetermined. CDR3 length: 14 amino acids. Germline-derived CDR1 and CDR2 are ENHRY and SYGVKD. V was clipped by 2 bases and J by 3 bases, with 10 bases between them. The chain's CDR3 is CAISEPGRDTEAFF. CDR3 DNA sequence: TGTGCCATCAGTGAGCCCGGGAGGGACACTGAAGCTTTCTTT.

This clonotype has more than one count but fewer than ten. The V and J genes are TRBV20-1 and TRBJ2-1; 9 bases agree with TRBD2. The germline V gene has CDR1 DFQATT and CDR2 SNEGSKA (reference sequence). The V gene end was trimmed by 4 bases and the J gene end by 10 bases; junction bases not matched to a gene: 5. The CDR3 totals 12 residues. CDR3 protein: CSANLAGNEQFF. As DNA, the CDR3 is TGCAGTGCTAACCTAGCGGGGAACGAGCAGTTCTTC.

The chain couples TRBV20-1 to TRBJ1-1, with D tentatively TRBD1 (6 bases). Germline V gene lookup returns CDR1 DFQATT and CDR2 SNEGSKA (reference sequence). Trimming took 0 bases from V and 6 from J, leaving 17 bases between them. The CDR3 is 15 amino acids. The CDR3 bases are TGCAGTGCTAGAGATGAGGAGCGACAGGACCCTGAAGCTTTCTTT. Amino acid sequence: CSARDEERQDPEAFF.

J is TRBJ2-7 and V is TRBV12-3 or TRBV12-4; D possibly corresponds to TRBD1 (6 bases). This CDR3 has 15 amino acids. The V gene lost 5 bases and the J gene lost 1 base, with 15 bases spanning the gap. In nucleotides, the CDR3 is TGTGCCAGCAGTAATACTCAGGACAGTTCCTACGAGCAGTACTTC. It specifies CASSNTQDSSYEQYF.

This clonotype was recorded many times. The chain joins TRBV5-1 to TRBJ1-1; maybe TRBD1 (5 bases). Germline values: CDR1 SGHRS, CDR2 YFSETQ. The CDR3 has 14 amino acids. V was clipped by 1 base and J by 4 bases, with 11 bases between them. The CDR3 DNA reads TGCGCCAGCAGCTTGAGGGGCGGAGGCACTGAAGCTTTCTTT. Translation gives CASSLRGGGTEAFF.

This clonotype was found a few times. For the CDR3, the DNA is TGCGCCAGCAGCTTGGTTCCGGGAGACGACGAGCAGTTCTTC. This sequence encodes CASSLVPGDDEQFF. The chain uses TRBV5-1 and TRBJ2-1; TRBD2 might be the D (6 bases). The CDR3 is made up of 14 amino acids. Germline assignment: CDR1 SGHRS and CDR2 YFSETQ. Trimming took 0 bases from V and 10 from J, leaving 14 bases between them.

There are a few counts of this clonotype. This rearrangement joins TRBV19 to TRBJ2-1, with TRBD2 matching over 9 bases. The V and J ends lost 2 bases and 8 bases, in that order; junction bases with no gene match: 7. Germline V lookup: CDR1 LNHDA, CDR2 SQIVND (reference sequence). CDR3 length: 15 residues. The CDR3 DNA reads as TGTGCCAGTAGTATAATAGCGGGGGCCCAATATGAGCAGTTCTTC. It translates to CASSIIAGAQYEQFF.

The V gene is TRBV7-6, the J gene TRBJ2-2; the D gene is possibly TRBD1 (5 bases). Germline-derived CDR1 and CDR2 are SGHVS and FNYEAQ. V dropped 1 base and J dropped 1 base, with 10 bases sitting between them. This CDR3 has 16 amino acids. Here the CDR3 reads CASSLGQGRNTGELFF. The CDR3 DNA reads as TGTGCCAGCAGCTTAGGGCAGGGTAGGAACACCGGGGAGCTGTTTTTT.

The V gene is TRBV3-1, the J gene TRBJ2-2; tentative D call: TRBD2 (6 bases). There are 15 residues in the CDR3. V dropped 0 bases and J dropped 5 bases, with 10 bases sitting between them. Germline V gives CDR1 LGHDT, CDR2 YNNKEL (reference sequence). The CDR3 nucleotides are TGTGCCAGCAGCCAAGATCTTGGGGGGACCGGGGAGCTGTTTTTT. It translates to CASSQDLGGTGELFF.

This chain joins TRBV4-1 and TRBJ1-2; 7 positions match TRBD1. The ends lost 8 bases at V and 2 bases at J; junction bases unmatched: 11. From germline, CDR1 is MGHRA and CDR2 YSYEKL. CDR3 length: 15 residues. In nucleotides, the CDR3 is TGCGCCAGCCGACCACTGATACAGGGGAACTATGGCTACACCTTC. Translation gives CASRPLIQGNYGYTF.

J is TRBJ1-1 and V is TRBV7-2; no clear D gene. Germline V gene lookup returns CDR1 SGHTA and CDR2 FQGNSA. V lost 2 bases to trimming and J lost 12 bases, with 13 bases between them. The CDR3 totals 12 residues. The CDR3 here is CASSLSFGPTFF. As DNA, the CDR3 is TGTGCCAGCAGCTTATCATTTGGGCCGACTTTCTTT.

V gene TRBV7-8 combines with J gene TRBJ2-2; D might be TRBD1 (5 bases). Germline CDR1 reads SGHVS; CDR2 reads FQNEAQ. The CDR3 has 16 residues. Trimming took 5 bases from V and 0 from J, leaving 13 bases between them. The CDR3 region is CASSQGATTNTGELFF. CDR3 DNA sequence: TGTGCCAGCAGCCAAGGGGCGACCACGAACACCGGGGAGCTGTTTTTT.

This clonotype has only a few counts. The chain employs TRBV4-1 and TRBJ1-4; possibly TRBD1 for D (5 bases). V gave up 3 bases and J gave up 10 bases, with 18 bases separating them. CDR3 length equals 15 residues. CDR1 MGHRA and CDR2 YSYEKL come from the germline V gene. The CDR3 DNA reads as TGCGCCAGCAGCCAGAAAACTATCCTCGGGGGAAAACTGTTTTTT. As protein: CASSQKTILGGKLFF.

This clonotype was seen repeatedly, ten times or more. The chain has TRBV20-1 and TRBJ1-4, with TRBD1 matching 9 bases. Germline V gene sequence: CDR1 DFQATT, CDR2 SNEGSKA (reference sequence). V shed 2 bases and J 5 bases; nucleotides not matched to a gene: 3. This CDR3 spans 14 amino acids. CDR3 in amino acids: CSARPGQGNEKLFF. The CDR3 nucleotides are TGCAGTGCTAGACCCGGACAGGGGAATGAAAAACTGTTTTTT.

This chain uses TRBV29-1 with TRBJ1-2; D uncertain. Germline V gene lookup returns CDR1 SQVTM and CDR2 ANQGSEA. Trimming left V 6 bases short and J 4 bases short, with 12 bases between. This CDR3 is built from 12 residues. The CDR3 DNA reads as TGCAGCGTCCCCGGGTTGCTCTATGGCTACACCTTC. Translation gives CSVPGLLYGYTF.

V gene TRBV11-2 combines with J gene TRBJ1-5; 7 bases match TRBD1. Per the germline V gene, CDR1 is SGHAT and CDR2 is FQNNGV. With V trimmed by 5 bases and J by 5 bases, 9 bases remained unmatched. This CDR3 spans 15 amino acids. This CDR3 is CASSRSTGSHQPQHF. In DNA form, the CDR3 reads TGTGCCAGCAGCCGATCGACAGGGTCCCATCAGCCCCAGCATTTT.